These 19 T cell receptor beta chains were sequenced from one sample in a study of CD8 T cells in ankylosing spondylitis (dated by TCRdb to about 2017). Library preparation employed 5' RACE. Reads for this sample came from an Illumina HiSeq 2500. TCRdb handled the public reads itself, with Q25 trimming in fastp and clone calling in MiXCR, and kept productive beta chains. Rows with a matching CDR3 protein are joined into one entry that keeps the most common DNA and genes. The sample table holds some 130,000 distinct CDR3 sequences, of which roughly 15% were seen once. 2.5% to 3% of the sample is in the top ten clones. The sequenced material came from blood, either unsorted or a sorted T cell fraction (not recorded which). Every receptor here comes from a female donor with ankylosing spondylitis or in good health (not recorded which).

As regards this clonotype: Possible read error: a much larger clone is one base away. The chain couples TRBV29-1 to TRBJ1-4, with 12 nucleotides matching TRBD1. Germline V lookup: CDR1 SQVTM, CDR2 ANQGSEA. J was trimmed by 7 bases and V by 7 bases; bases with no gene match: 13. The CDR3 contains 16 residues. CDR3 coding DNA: TGCAGCGCTCGGGGGACAGGGGGCGGCTCGGGTGAAAAACTGTTTTTT. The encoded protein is CSARGTGGGSGEKLFF.

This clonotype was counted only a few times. CDR3 loop: CASSLVGAAGGSYEQYF. The CDR3 bases are TGTGCCAGCAGCTTAGTGGGAGCGGCGGGGGGATCCTACGAGCAGTACTTC. The chain joins TRBV11-2 to TRBJ2-7; TRBD2 agrees at 8 bases. The V segment lost 1 base and the J segment 1 base; nucleotides outside the gene matches: 9. CDR1 is SGHAT and CDR2 is FQNNGV in the germline V gene. This CDR3 has 17 residues.

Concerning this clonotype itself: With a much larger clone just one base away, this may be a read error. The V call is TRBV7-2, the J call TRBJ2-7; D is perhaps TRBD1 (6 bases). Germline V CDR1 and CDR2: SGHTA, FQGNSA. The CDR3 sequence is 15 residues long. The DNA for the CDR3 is TGTGCCAGCAGCTTAGAGTCGGGACATACCTACGAGCATTACTTC. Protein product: CASSLESGHTYEHYF. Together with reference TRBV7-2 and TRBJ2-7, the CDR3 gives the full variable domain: GAGVSQSPSNKVTEKGKDVELRCDPISGHTALYWYRQSLGQGLEFLIYFQGNSAPDKSGLPSDRFSAERTGGSVSTLTIQRTQQEDSAVYLCASSLESGHTYEHYFGPGTRLTVT.

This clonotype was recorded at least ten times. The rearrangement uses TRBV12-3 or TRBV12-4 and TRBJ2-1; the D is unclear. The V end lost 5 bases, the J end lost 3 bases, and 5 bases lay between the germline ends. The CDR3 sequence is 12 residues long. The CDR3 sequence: CASSQYYNEQFF. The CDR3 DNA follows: TGTGCCAGCAGTCAATACTACAATGAGCAGTTCTTC.

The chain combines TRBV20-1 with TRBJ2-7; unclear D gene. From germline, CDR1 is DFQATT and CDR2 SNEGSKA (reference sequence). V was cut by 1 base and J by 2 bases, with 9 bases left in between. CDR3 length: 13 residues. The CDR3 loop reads CSARGGFTYEQYF. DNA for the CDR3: TGCAGTGCTAGAGGGGGTTTCACCTACGAGCAGTACTTC.

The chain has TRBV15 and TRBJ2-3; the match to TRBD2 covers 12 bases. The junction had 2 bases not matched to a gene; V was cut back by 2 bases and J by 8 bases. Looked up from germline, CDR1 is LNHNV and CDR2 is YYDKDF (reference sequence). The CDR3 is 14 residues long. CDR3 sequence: CATSRLAGGPTQYF. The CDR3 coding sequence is TGTGCCACCAGCAGACTAGCGGGGGGGCCTACGCAGTATTTT.

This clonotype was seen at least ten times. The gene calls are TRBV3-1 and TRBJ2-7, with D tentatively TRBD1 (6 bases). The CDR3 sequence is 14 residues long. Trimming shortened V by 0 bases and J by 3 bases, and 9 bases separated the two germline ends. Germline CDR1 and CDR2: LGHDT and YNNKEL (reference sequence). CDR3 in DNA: TGTGCCAGCAGCCAAGATTTAGGGGGCTACGAGCAGTACTTC. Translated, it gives CASSQDLGGYEQYF.

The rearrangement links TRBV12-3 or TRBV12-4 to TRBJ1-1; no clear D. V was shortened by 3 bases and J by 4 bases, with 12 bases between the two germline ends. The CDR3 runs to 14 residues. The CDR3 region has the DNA TGTGCCAGCAGTTTCCAAGACTTGAGCACTGAAGCTTTCTTT. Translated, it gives CASSFQDLSTEAFF.

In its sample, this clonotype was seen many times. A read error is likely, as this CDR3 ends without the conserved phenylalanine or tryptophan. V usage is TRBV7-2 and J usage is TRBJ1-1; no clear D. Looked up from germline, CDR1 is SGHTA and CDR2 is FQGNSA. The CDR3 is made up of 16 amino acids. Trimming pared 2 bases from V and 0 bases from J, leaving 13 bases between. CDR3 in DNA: TGTGCCAGCAGCTTATTTCTCAACCCCATGAACACTGAAGCTTTCCTT. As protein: CASSLFLNPMNTEAFL.

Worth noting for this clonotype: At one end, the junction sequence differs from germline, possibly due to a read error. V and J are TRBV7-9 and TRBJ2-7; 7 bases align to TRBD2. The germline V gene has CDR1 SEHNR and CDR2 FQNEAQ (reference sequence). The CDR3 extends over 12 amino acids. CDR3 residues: CASTKGEGEHYF. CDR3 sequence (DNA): TGTGCCAGCACGAAAGGGGAGGGCGAGCATTACTTC.

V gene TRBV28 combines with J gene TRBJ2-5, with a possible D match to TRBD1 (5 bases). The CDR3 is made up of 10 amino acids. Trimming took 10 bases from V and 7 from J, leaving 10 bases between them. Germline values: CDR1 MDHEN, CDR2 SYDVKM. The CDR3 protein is CATREGTQYF. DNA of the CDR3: TGTGCCACCAGGGAAGGGACCCAGTACTTC. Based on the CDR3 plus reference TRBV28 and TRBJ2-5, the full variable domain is DVKVTQSSRYLVKRTGEKVFLECVQDMDHENMFWYRQDPGLGLRLIYFSYDVKMKEKGDIPEGYSVSREKKERFSLILESASTNQTSMYLCATREGTQYFGPGTRLLVL.

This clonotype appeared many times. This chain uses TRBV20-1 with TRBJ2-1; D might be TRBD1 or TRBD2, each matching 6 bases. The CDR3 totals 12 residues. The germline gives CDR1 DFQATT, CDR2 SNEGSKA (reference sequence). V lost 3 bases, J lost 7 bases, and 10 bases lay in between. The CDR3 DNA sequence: TGCAGTGCTAGGACTAGGGGGAATGAGCAGTTCTTC. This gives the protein CSARTRGNEQFF.

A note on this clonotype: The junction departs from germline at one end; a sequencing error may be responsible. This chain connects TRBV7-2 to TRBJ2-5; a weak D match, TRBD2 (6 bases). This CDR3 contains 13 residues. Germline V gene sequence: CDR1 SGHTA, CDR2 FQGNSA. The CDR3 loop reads CVSSPGTLETQYF. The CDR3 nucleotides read TGTGTCAGCAGCCCGGGGACTCTAGAGACCCAGTACTTC.

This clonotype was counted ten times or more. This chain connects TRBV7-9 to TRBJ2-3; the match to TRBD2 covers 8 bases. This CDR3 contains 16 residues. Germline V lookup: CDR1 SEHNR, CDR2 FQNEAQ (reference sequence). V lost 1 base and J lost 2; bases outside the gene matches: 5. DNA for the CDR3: TGTGCCAGCAGCTTAGACGTAGCGGGGACCACAGATACGCAGTATTTT. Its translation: CASSLDVAGTTDTQYF. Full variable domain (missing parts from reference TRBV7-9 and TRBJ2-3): DTGVSQNPRHKITKRGQNVTFRCDPISEHNRLYWYRQTLGQGPEFLTYFQNEAQLEKSRLLSDRFSAERPKGSFSTLEIQRTEQGDSAMYLCASSLDVAGTTDTQYFGPGTRLTVL.

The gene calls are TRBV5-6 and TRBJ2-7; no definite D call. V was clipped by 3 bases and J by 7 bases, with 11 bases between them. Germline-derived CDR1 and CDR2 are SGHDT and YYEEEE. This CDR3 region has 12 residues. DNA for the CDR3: TGTGCCAGCAGCTCGGGTAATTTAGAGCAGTACTTC. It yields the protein CASSSGNLEQYF.

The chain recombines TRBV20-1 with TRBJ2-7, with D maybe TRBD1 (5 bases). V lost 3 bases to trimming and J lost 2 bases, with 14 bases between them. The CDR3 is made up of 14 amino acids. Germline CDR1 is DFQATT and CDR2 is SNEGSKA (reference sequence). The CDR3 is CSASPAGWPYEQYF. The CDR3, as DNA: TGCAGTGCTAGCCCCGCAGGGTGGCCCTACGAGCAGTACTTC.

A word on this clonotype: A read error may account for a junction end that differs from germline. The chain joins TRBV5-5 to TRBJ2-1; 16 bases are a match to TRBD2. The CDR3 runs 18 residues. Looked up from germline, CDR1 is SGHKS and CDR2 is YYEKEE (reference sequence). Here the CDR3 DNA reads TGTGCCAGCAGCTTCCCGGGACTAGCGGGGGGGCTCGCCAATCAGCAGTTCTTC. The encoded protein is CASSFPGLAGGLANQQFF.

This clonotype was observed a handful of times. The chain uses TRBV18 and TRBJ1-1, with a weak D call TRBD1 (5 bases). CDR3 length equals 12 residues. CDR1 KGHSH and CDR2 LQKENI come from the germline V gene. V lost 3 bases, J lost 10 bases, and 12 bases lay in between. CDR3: CASSPGDQGAFF. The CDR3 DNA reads TGTGCCAGCTCACCGGGGGATCAGGGAGCTTTCTTT.

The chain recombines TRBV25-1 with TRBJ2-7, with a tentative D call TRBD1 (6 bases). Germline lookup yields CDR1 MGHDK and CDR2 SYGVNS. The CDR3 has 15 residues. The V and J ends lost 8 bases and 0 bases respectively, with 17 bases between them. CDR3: CASGNLRGSSYEQYF. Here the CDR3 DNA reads TGTGCCAGCGGAAATCTCAGGGGCAGCTCCTACGAGCAGTACTTC.